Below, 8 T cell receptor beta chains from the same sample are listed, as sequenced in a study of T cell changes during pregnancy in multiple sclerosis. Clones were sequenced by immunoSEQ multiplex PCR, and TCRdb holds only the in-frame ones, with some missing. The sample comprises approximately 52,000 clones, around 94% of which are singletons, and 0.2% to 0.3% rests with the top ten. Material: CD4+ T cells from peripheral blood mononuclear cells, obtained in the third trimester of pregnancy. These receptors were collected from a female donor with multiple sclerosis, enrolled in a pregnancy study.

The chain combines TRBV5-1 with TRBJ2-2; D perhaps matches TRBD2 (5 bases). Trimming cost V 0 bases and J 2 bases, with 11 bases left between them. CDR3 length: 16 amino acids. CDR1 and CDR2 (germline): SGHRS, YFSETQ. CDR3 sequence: CASSLESGSNTGELFF. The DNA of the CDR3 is TGCGCCAGCAGCTTGGAGTCGGGGTCTAACACCGGGGAGCTGTTTTTT.

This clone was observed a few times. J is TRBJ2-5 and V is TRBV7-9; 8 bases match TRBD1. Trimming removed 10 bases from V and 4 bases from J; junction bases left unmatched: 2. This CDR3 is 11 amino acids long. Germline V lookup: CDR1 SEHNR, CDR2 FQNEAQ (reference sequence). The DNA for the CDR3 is TGTGCCACCGGGACAGGAGAGACCCAGTACTTC. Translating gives CATGTGETQYF.

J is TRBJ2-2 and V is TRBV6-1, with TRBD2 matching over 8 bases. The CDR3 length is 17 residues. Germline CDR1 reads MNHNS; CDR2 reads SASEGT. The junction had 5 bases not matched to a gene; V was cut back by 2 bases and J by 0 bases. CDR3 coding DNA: TGTGCCAGCAGTGAATTGGGACTAGTAACGAACACCGGGGAGCTGTTTTTT. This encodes CASSELGLVTNTGELFF.

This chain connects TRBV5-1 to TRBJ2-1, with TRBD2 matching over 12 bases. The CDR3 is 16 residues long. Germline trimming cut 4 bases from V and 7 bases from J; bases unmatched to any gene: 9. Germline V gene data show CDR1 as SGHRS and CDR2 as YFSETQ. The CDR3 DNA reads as TGCGCCAGCAGCATGACCTGGCTAGCGGGGGGGAATGAGCAGTTCTTC. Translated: CASSMTWLAGGNEQFF.

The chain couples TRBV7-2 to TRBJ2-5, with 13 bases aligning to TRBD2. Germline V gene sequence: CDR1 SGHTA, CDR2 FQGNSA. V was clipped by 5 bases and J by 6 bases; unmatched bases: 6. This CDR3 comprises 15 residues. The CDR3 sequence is CASSRTSGSGQTQYF. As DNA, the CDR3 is TGTGCCAGCAGCAGGACTAGCGGGAGTGGGCAGACCCAGTACTTC.

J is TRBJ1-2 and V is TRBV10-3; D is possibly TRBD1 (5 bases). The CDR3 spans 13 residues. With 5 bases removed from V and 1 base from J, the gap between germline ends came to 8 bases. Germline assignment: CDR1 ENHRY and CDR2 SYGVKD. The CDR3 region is CAISSDINYGYTF. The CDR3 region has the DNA TGTGCCATCAGTTCGGACATTAACTATGGCTACACCTTC.

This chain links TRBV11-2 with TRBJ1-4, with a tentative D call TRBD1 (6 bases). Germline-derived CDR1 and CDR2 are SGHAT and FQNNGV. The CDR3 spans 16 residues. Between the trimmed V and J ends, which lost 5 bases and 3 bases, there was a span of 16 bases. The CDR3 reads CASSPGWGGSNEKLFF. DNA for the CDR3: TGTGCCAGCAGCCCAGGATGGGGGGGCTCTAATGAAAAACTGTTTTTT.

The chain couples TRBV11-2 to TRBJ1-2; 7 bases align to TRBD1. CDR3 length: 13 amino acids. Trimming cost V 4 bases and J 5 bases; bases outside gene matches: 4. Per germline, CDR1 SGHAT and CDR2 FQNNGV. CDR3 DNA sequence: TGTGCCAGCAGCTGGGACAGCGCTTATGGCTACACCTTC. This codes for CASSWDSAYGYTF.